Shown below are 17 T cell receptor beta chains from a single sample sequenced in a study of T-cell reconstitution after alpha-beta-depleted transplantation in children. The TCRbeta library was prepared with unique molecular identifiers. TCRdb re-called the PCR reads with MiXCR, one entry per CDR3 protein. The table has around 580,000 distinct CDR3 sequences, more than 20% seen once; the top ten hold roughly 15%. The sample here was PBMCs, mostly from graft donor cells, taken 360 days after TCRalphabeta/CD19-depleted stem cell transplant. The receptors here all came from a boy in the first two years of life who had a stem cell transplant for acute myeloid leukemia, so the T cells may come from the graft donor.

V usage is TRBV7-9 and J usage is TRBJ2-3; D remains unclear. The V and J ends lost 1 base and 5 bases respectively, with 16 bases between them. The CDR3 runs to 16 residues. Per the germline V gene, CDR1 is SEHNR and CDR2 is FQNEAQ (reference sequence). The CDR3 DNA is TGTGCCAGCAGCTTAGGGTGGACCATTTCGGGAGATACGCAGTATTTT. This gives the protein CASSLGWTISGDTQYF.

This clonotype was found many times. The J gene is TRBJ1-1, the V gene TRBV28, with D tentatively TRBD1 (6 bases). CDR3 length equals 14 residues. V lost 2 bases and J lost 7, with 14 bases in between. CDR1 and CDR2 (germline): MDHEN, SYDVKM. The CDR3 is CASSLHRTANEAFF. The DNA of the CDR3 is TGTGCCAGCAGTTTACACCGGACAGCCAATGAAGCTTTCTTT.

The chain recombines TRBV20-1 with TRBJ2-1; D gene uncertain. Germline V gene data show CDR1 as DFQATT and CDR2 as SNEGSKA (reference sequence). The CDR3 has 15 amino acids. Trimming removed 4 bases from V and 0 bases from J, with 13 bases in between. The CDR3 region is CSATTSPSSYNEQFF. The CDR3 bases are TGCAGTGCTACCACCTCTCCGAGCTCCTACAATGAGCAGTTCTTC.

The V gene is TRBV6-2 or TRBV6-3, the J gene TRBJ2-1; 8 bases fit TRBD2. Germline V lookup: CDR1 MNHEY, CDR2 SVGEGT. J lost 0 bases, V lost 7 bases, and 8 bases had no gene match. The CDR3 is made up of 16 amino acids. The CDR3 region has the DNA TGTGCCAGCAACTCCGGGGGGGTTCTCTCCTACAATGAGCAGTTCTTC. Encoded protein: CASNSGGVLSYNEQFF.

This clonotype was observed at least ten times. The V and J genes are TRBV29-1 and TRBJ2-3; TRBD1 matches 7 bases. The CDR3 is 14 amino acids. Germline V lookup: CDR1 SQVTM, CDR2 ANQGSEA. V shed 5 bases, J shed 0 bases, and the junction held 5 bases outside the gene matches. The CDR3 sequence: CSVIGTASTDTQYF. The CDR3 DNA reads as TGCAGCGTTATTGGGACAGCGAGCACAGATACGCAGTATTTT.

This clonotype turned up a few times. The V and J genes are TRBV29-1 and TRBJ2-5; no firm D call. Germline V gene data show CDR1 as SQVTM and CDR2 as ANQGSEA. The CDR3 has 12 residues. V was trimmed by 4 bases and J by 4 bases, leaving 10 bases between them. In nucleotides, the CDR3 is TGCAGCGTTGGGGTGGTGGGAGAGACCCAGTACTTC. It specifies CSVGVVGETQYF.

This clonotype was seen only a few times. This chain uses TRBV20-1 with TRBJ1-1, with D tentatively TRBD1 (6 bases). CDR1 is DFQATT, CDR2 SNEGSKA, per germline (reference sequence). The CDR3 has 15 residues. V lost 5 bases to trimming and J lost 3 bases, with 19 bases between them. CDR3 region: CSAGAGGAGDTEAFF. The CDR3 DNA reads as TGCAGTGCTGGAGCGGGGGGCGCGGGGGACACTGAAGCTTTCTTT.

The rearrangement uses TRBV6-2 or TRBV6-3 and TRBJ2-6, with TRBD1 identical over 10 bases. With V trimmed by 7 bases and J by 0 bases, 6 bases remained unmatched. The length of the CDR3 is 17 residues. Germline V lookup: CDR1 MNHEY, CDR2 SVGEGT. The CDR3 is CASKTGGVGSGANVLTF. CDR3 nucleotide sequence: TGTGCCAGCAAGACAGGGGGCGTCGGCTCTGGGGCCAACGTCCTGACTTTC.

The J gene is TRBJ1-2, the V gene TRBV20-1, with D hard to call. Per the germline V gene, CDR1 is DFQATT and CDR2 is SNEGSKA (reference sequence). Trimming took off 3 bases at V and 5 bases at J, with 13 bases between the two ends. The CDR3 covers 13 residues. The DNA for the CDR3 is TGCAGTGCTAGCGGCAGGAGCCGTTATGGCTACACCTTC. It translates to CSASGRSRYGYTF.

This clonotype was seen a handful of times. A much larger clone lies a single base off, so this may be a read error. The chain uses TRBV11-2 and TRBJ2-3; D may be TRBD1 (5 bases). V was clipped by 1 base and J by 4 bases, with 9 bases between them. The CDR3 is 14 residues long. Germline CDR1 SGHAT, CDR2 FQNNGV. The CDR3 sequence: CASSLAVGPDTQYF. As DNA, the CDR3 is TGTGCCAGCAGCTTAGCGGTGGGGCCAGATACGCAGTATTTT.

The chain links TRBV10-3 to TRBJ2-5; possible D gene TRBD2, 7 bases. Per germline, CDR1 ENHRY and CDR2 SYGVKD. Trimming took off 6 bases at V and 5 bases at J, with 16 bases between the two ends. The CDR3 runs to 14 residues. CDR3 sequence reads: CAIRSGGGSETQYF. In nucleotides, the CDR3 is TGTGCCATCAGGAGTGGGGGGGGCAGCGAGACCCAGTACTTC.

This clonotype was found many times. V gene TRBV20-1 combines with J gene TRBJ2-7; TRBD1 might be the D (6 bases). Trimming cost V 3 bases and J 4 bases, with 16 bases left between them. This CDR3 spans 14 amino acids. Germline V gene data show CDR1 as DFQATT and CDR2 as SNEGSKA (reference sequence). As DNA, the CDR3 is TGCAGTGCTAGGGACAGCGTGTCGGATTACGAGCAGTACTTC. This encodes CSARDSVSDYEQYF.

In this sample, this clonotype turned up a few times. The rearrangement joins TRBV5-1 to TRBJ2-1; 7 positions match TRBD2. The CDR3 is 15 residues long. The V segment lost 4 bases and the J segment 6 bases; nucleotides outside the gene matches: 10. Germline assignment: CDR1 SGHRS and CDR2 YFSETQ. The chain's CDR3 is CASSPGLVPSNEQFF. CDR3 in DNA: TGCGCCAGCAGCCCCGGACTAGTCCCGTCCAATGAGCAGTTCTTC.

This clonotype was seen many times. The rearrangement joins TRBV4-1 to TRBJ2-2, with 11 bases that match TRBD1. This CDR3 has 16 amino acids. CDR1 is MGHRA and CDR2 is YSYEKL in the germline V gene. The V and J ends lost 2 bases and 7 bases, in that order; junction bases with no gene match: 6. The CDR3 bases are TGCGCCAGCAGCCAACCTAGGACAGGGGGCGGCGGGGAGCTGTTTTTT. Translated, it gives CASSQPRTGGGGELFF.

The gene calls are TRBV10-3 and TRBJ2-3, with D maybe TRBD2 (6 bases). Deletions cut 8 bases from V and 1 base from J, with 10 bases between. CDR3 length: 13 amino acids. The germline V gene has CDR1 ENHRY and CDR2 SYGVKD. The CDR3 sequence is CAICGGGTDTQYF. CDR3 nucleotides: TGTGCCATCTGTGGCGGGGGCACAGATACGCAGTATTTT.

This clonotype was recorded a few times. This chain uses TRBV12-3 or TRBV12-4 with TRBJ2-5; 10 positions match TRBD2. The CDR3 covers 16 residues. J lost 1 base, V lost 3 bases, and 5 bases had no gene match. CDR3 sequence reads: CASSFRLAGAQETQYF. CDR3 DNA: TGTGCCAGCAGTTTTCGGCTAGCGGGGGCCCAAGAGACCCAGTACTTC.

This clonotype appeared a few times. CDR3: CASSYHRSDKNIQYF. The CDR3 DNA reads TGTGCCAGCAGTTACCACAGGTCCGACAAAAACATTCAGTACTTC. The gene calls are TRBV6-5 and TRBJ2-4, with D possibly being TRBD1 (5 bases). V lost 2 bases to trimming and J lost 3 bases, with 11 bases between them. Per germline, CDR1 MNHEY and CDR2 SVGAGI. The CDR3 runs 15 residues.